The clone carrying this TCR beta chain has only one observation. Its antigen is not known. The sample is drawn from a study of shared clonotypes between healthy human individuals. Study-level findings and limits: The represented genetic and exposure-history diversity was limited by the small number of donors.

Some clones are missing from TCRdb's copy, which holds only in-frame ones; the method was immunoSEQ multiplex PCR. The repertoire holds more than 400,000 clones, with 90% to 96% as singletons. The source is a woman aged 25 to 45 in good health. The sequenced sample consisted of naive CD4+ T cells sorted from blood. Regarding subset: CD45RA+ positively selected.

The CDR3 bases are TGTGCCAGCTCAACTTCCCGGGACTCAGGCTCTGGAAACACCATATATTTT. Translated, it gives CASSTSRDSGSGNTIYF. The rearrangement uses TRBV27 and TRBJ1-3; D is possibly TRBD1 (5 bases). V lost 8 bases, J lost 0 bases, and 20 bases lay in between. Looked up from germline, CDR1 is MNHEY and CDR2 is SMNVEV (reference sequence). The CDR3 consists of 17 residues.